The clone carrying this TCR beta chain turned up a few times. Its antigen is undetermined. Unique molecular identifiers were built into the TCRbeta library. MiXCR was run by TCRdb on the PCR reads, yielding one entry per CDR3 protein. This sample has about 610,000 distinct CDR3 sequences, with 25% to 30% found just once. This entry is derived from a study of T-cell reconstitution after alpha-beta-depleted transplantation in children. General study findings and limits: Roughly two months post-transplant, alpha-beta T cells reportedly originated from several hundred graft clones that had expanded.

The CDR3 extends over 13 amino acids. Trimming cost V 1 base and J 1 base, with 8 bases left between them. Germline V gives CDR1 SQVTM, CDR2 ANQGSEA. The specimen was PBMCs, collected before TCRalphabeta/CD19-depleted stem cell transplant. This chain uses TRBV29-1 with TRBJ2-7, with D possibly TRBD2 on 6 matching bases. The receptor was derived from a boy under two years old with Wiskott-Aldrich syndrome, due to receive a stem cell transplant. The CDR3 DNA sequence: TGCAGCGTTGAAGCGGGACTTTCCTACGAGCAGTACTTC. It translates to CSVEAGLSYEQYF.